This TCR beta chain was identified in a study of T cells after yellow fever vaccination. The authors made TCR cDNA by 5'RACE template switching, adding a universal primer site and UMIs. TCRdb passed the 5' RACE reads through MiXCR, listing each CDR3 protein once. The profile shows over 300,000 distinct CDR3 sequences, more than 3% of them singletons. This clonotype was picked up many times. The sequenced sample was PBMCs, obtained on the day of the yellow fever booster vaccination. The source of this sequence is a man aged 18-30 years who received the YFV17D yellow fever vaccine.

Here the CDR3 DNA reads TGTGCCAGCAGCTTCCTAGGGGAAGGACAGGGGGCAAACGAGCAGTACGTC. Its translation is CASSFLGEGQGANEQYV. The chain carries TRBV7-3 and TRBJ2-7; 11 nucleotides align to TRBD1. Germline CDR1 is SGHTA and CDR2 is FQGTGA. The CDR3 is 17 residues long. Trimming removed 3 bases from V and 5 bases from J; junction bases left unmatched: 12.